The clone carrying this TCR beta chain was seen more than once but under ten times. Germline CDR1 and CDR2: MNHNS and SASEGT. V shed 4 bases and J 9 bases; nucleotides not matched to a gene: 6. This CDR3 contains 13 residues. This sample is drawn from a study of cytomegalovirus exposure and HLA in healthy donors. The primer mix had 60 Vbeta and 13 Jbeta primers. Assay: immunoSEQ multiplex PCR; the TCRdb copy retains only in-frame clones and omits some. The data show fewer than 150,000 clones, about four fifths seen once. Source material: PBMCs. The sequence derives from a man aged 25 to 45 in good health and CMV-seronegative. The J gene is TRBJ1-1, the V gene TRBV6-1; 9 nucleotides align to TRBD1. CDR3 nucleotides: TGTGCCAGCAGTGGGACAGGGGCGAGACAAGCTTTCTTT. Amino acids: CASSGTGARQAFF.